This T cell receptor (beta chain) was identified in a study of T cell responses to AZD1222 COVID-19 vaccine. Whole-study findings and limits: Only a handful of AZD1222 recipients tested seropositive at baseline. Receipt of two AZD1222 doses was followed by a rise in Spike-specific TCR breadth and depth.

TCRdb's table, derived via immunoSEQ multiplex PCR, lists solely in-frame clones and lacks some. This table holds fewer than 150,000 clones, around nine tenths found once. V trimming: 4 bases; J trimming: 0 bases; junction bases outside the gene matches: 6. This CDR3 has 17 residues. Per germline, CDR1 MNHNS and CDR2 SASEGT. Remarks on this clone: Its target is not known.

The sequence was collected from an adult in good health. The chain uses TRBV6-1 and TRBJ1-6, with 7 bases lining up with TRBD1. The input for sequencing was peripheral blood, taken on day 0 of AZD1222 vaccination. The chain's CDR3 is CASSGEQGSSYNSPLHF. CDR3 coding DNA: TGTGCCAGCAGTGGGGAACAGGGGAGCTCCTATAATTCACCCCTCCACTTT.